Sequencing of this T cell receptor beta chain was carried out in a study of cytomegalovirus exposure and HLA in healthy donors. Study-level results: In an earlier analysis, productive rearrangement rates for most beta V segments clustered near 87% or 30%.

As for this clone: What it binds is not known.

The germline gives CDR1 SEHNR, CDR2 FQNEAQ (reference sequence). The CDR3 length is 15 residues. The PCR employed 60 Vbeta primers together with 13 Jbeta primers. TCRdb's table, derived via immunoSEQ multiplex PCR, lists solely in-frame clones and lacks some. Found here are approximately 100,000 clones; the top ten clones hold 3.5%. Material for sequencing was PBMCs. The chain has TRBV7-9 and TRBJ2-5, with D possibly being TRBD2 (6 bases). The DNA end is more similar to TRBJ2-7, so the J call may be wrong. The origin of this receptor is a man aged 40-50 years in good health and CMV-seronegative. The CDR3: CASSLEEGRYYEQYF. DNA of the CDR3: TGTGCCAGCAGCTTAGAGGAGGGCAGATACTACGAGCAGTACTTC.